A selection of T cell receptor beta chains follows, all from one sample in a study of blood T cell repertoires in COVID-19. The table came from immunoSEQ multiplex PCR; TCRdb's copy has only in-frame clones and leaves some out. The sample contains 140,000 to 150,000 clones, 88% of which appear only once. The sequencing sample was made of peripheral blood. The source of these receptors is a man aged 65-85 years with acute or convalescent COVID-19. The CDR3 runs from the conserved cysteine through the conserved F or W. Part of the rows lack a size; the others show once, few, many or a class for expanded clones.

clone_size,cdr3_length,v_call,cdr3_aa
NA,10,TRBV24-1,CAIWKGAAFF
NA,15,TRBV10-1,CASKRQVNGPDTQYF
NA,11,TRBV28,CASVSRGDQYF
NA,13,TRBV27,CASRYGQGTEAFF
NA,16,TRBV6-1,CASSERTGAMADTQYF
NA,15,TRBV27,CASSPAGTSGYEQYF
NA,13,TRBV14,CASSPGTRTEAFF
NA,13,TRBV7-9,CASSFQGDQPQHF
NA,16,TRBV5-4,CASSLGLAGAQTEQYF
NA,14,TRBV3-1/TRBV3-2,CASSPGGGAYEQYF
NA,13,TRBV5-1,CASSLDSFYGYTF
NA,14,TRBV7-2,CASSFYISTDTQYF
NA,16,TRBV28,CASSSQIGGGSYGYTF
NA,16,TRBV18,CASSPLGGRRDYGYTF
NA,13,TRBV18,CASSSGGNQPQHF
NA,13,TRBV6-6,CASSFGGYNEQFF
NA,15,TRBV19,CASIPGTDMNTEAFF
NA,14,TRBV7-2,CASSLETSNSPLHF
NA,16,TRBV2,CASSELRTGLYNEQFF
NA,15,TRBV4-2,CASSQEWRGGKTQYF
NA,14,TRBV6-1,CASSEGAGDYGYTF
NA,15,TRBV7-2,CASSQARDRAYGYTF
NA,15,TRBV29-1,CSAQRDSRSTDTQYF
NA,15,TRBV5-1,CASSVGATYNSPLHF
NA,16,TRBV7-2,CASSLVVGQGRSPLHF
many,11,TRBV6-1,CASSERGIAFF
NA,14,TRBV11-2,CASSRQGMGSPLHF
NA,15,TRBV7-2,CASSLDTLSYNEQFF
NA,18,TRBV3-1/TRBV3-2,CASSQGESSQGSNYGYTF
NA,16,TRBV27,CASRILLQGGDAEAFF
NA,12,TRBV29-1,CSAQGSYNEQFF
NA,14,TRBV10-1,CASSESLGGTEAFF
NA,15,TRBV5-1,CASSYSTELRNTIYF
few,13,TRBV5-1,CASSFNTNYGYTF
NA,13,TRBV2,CASSERALGGYTF
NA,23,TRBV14,CASSQSRGKGPNYLPLAKNIQYF
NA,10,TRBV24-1,CATRAGELFF
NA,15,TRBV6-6,CASRGNGRRVYEQYF
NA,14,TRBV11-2,CASSLTRDQETQYF
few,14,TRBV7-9,CASSLAGFTGELFF
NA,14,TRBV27,CASSLSSGTYEQYF
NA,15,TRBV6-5,CASSYSGTGNYGYTF
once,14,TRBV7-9,CASSHDTHLTEAFF
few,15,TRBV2,CASSPGTGPYNEQFF
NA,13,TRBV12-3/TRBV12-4,CASSLKGATEAFF
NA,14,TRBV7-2,CASSLAQSTDTQYF
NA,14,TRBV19,CASGRQGRNTEAFF
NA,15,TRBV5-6,CASSLADRVGQTQYF
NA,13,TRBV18,CASSPEDNYGYTF
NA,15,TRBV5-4,CASSRQGISNEKLFF
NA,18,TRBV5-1,CASSTTSGGTMMTDTQYF